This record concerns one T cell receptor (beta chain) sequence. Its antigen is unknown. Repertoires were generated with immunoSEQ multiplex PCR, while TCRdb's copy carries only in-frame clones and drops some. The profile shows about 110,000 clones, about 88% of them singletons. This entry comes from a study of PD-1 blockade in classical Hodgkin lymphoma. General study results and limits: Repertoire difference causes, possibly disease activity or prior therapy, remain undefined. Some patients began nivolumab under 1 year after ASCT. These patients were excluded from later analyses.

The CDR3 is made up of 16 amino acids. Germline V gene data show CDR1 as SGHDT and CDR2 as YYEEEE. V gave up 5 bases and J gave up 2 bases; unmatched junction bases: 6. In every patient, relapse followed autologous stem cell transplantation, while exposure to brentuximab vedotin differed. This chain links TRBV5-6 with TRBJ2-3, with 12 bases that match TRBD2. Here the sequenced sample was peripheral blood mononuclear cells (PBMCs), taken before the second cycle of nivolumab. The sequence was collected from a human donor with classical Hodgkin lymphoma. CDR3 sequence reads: CASSRTSGIPTDTQYF. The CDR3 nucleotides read TGTGCCAGCAGTAGGACTAGCGGGATCCCCACAGATACGCAGTATTTT.